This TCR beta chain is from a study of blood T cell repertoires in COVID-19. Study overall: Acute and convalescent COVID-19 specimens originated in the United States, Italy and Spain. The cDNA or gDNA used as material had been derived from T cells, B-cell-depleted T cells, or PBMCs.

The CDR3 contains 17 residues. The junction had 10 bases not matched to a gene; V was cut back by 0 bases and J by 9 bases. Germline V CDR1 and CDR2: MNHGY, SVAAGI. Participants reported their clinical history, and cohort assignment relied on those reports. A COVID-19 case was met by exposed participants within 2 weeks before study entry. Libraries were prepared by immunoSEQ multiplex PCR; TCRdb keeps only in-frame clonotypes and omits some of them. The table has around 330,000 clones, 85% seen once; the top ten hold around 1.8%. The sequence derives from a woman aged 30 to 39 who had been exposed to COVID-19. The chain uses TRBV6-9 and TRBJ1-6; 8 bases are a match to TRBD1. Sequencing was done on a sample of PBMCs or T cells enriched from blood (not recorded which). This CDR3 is CASSYSTQGAEGSPLHF. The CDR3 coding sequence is TGTGCCAGCAGTTATTCAACCCAGGGGGCGGAGGGTTCACCCCTCCACTTT.